The subject of this entry is one TCR beta chain. This clone's antigen is unknown. Base quality data are lacking; no much larger clone is found one base away. In Seattle, one collaborating source enrolled patients while the infection was active and tracked those patients longitudinally over the course of disease. Each collaborating institution followed its own protocols to collect whole blood in K2EDTA tubes. For TCRbeta analysis, collaborators shipped samples as frozen whole blood, isolated PBMCs, or DNA extracted from either of those sample types. This sample is drawn from a study of blood T cell repertoires in COVID-19 (dated by TCRdb to the early 2020s). About the full investigation: Samples from collaborators originated in the United States, Italy and Spain and spanned both the acute and convalescent phases of COVID-19. The samples were drawn from two sources: the first 160 participants of the ongoing ImmuneRACE study, and about 1,300 subjects contributed by 6 global collaborators. Nearly every sample came with metadata listing a de-identified subject ID, COVID-19 status, age in years and sex. The repertoires were released in a freely available public database meant as a resource for research on the immune response to SARS-CoV-2. Deeply sampled blood TCRbeta repertoires from subjects exposed to, actively infected with, or recovered from COVID-19 were included in the dataset. The material from the prospective study consisted of cDNA or gDNA derived from T cells, B-cell-depleted T cells, or PBMCs. Where available, HLA class I and class II types were taken from metadata supplied by the sample provider and were not determined by assay-based typing. Findings and caveats that apply to the study as a whole: The amount of clinical and demographic metadata varied by source and participant and was provided uncurated.

TCRbeta CDR3 regions were amplified from genomic DNA by means of the immunoSEQ Assay, a bias-controlled multiplex PCR. In the authors' own workflow: Nucleated cell counts per sample were estimated from amplification of reference gene primers within the assay. To quantify the absolute abundance of each unique TCRbeta CDR3 rearrangement, sequence reads were collapsed and filtered. For each sample, productive Simpson clonality was calculated as the square root of Simpson's diversity index over productive rearrangements. TCRdb mirrors the immuneACCESS table, restricted to in-frame sequences. Some clones are absent from its copies; in checked studies, under half trace to an unresolved V gene, and the reason for the others is unknown. That table furnishes V, J and clone size, whereas the DNA furnished D and trimming. Present in this sample are under 200,000 clones, about 88% of which were seen just once. In total, the top ten clones hold roughly 0.58% of the sample.

The CDR3 covers 14 residues, taking in both the cysteine and the phenylalanine. The retained sequence is limited to the CDR3, 42 bases, with the frame set at the first base. CDR1 and CDR2 are drawn from the germline V gene: MRHNA, SNTAGT. V lost 3 bases and J lost 2 bases; the stretch between them is 7 bases long. Sequences were obtained from peripheral blood. This clonotype was sampled from a man aged 60 to 75 with COVID-19, enrolled during active disease. The chain joins TRBV6-4 to TRBJ2-2, and TRBD1 may be the D gene, going by 6 matching bases. The nucleotide sequence reads TGTGCCAGCAGTGAACAGGGTAACACCGGGGAGCTGTTTTTT. Its protein product is CASSEQGNTGELFF.